The clone carrying this T cell receptor (beta chain) was detected a few times. Antigen unknown. The CDR3 is made up of 11 amino acids. The V end was cut by 6 bases, the J end by 7 bases, with 6 bases between. Germline loops: CDR1 SEHNR, CDR2 FQNEAQ (reference sequence). This sample is drawn from a study of beta chain features in type 1 diabetes. The study's findings and limits: An over-representation of cells with high TCR expression could result from cDNA sequencing. Moderate but significant shortening of TCRB CDR3s was recorded in all four CD4+ subsets from Type 1 diabetes patients.

Every isolated RNA sample was fully reverse transcribed, so sequencing captured expressed TCRB transcripts. Assay: immunoSEQ multiplex PCR; the TCRdb copy retains only in-frame clones and omits some. This repertoire shows hundreds of thousands of clones, 10% to 15% found once; its top ten account for approximately 0.022%. The rearrangement links TRBV7-9 to TRBJ1-4; D call uncertain. Sequences were obtained from naive CD4+ T cells from blood. The source is a man between 18 and 29 years old with type 1 diabetes. CDR3 residues: CASRSGEKLFF. The CDR3 DNA is TGTGCCAGCAGGAGTGGTGAAAAACTGTTTTTT.